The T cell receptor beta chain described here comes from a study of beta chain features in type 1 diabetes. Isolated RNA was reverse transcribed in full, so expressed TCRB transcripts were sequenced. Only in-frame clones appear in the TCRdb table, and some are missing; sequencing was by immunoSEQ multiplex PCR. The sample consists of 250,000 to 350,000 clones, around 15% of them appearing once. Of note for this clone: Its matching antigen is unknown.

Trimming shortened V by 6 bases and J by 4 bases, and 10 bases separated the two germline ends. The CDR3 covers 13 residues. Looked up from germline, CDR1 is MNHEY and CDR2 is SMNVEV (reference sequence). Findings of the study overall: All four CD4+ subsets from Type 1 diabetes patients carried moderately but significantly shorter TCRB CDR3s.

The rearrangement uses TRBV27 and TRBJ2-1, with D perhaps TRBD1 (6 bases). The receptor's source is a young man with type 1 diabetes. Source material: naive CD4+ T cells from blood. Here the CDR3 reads CASSRTAYNEQFF. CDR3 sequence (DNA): TGTGCCAGCAGCCGGACAGCTTACAATGAGCAGTTCTTC.